These 4 T cell receptor beta chains originate from one sample sequenced in a study of blood T cell repertoires in COVID-19. Generated by immunoSEQ multiplex PCR, the TCRdb table keeps only in-frame clones and is missing some. The sample lists about 130,000 clones, more than 75% occurring once. Sequencing was performed on peripheral blood. These receptors all come from a woman aged 70 to 79 with COVID-19, enrolled during active disease.

The gene calls are TRBV6-6 and TRBJ2-2; D is possibly TRBD2 (6 bases). The CDR3 runs 15 residues. CDR1 and CDR2 (germline): MNHNY, SVGAGI (reference sequence). The V end was cut by 4 bases, the J end by 5 bases, with 14 bases between. The CDR3 sequence is CASSSQGLSTGELFF. The CDR3 nucleotides are TGTGCCAGCAGTTCCCAGGGACTCTCGACCGGGGAGCTGTTTTTT.

V usage is TRBV5-4 and J usage is TRBJ1-4; 8 bases match TRBD1. Trimming removed 4 bases from V and 7 bases from J; junction bases left unmatched: 9. Germline loops: CDR1 SGHNT, CDR2 YYREEE (reference sequence). The CDR3 totals 15 residues. CDR3 loop: CASSIQGGGGEKLFF. CDR3 in DNA: TGTGCCAGCAGCATACAGGGGGGTGGAGGTGAAAAACTGTTTTTT.

The gene calls are TRBV5-3 and TRBJ1-6; D is possibly TRBD1 (6 bases). TRBV5-3 counts as an open reading frame of uncertain function. This CDR3 comprises 15 residues. Between the trimmed V and J ends, which lost 4 bases and 7 bases, there was a span of 15 bases. CDR3 bases: TGTGCCAGAAGCCCACGAGGGGGTGGGAATTCACCCCTCCACTTT. Translating it yields CARSPRGGGNSPLHF.

This clone appeared a single time. The rearrangement uses TRBV6-1 and TRBJ2-3; possibly TRBD1 for D (6 bases). This CDR3 is 15 amino acids long. V lost 3 bases and J 1 base, leaving 11 bases between the germline ends. CDR1 is MNHNS and CDR2 is SASEGT in the germline V gene. This chain's CDR3 is CASSDRTAGTDTQYF. In nucleotides, the CDR3 is TGTGCCAGCAGTGATCGGACAGCTGGCACAGATACGCAGTATTTT.